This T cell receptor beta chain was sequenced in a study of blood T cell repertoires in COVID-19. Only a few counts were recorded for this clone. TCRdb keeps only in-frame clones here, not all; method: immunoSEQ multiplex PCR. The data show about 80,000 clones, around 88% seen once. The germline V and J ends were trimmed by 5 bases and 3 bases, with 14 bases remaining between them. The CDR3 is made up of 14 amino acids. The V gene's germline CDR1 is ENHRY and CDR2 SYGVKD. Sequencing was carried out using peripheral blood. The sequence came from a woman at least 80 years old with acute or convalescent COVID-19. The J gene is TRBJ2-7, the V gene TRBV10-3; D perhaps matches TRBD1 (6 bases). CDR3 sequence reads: CAISHTGIGYEQYF. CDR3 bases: TGTGCCATCAGTCATACAGGGATCGGCTACGAGCAGTACTTC.